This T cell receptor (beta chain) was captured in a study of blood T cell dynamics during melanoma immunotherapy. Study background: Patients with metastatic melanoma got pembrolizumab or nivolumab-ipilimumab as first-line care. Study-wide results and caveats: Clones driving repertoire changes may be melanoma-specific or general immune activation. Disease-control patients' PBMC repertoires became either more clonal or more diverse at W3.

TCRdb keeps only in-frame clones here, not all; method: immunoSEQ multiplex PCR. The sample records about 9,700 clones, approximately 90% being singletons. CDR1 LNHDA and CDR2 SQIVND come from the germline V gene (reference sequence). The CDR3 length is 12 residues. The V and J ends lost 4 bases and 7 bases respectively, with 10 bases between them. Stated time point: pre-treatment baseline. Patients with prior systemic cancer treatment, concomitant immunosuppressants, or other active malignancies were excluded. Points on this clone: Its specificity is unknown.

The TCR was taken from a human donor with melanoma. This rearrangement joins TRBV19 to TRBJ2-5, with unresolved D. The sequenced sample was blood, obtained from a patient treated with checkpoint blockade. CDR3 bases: TGTGCCAGTAGTAACAGCTTTGGGACCCAGTACTTC. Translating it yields CASSNSFGTQYF.